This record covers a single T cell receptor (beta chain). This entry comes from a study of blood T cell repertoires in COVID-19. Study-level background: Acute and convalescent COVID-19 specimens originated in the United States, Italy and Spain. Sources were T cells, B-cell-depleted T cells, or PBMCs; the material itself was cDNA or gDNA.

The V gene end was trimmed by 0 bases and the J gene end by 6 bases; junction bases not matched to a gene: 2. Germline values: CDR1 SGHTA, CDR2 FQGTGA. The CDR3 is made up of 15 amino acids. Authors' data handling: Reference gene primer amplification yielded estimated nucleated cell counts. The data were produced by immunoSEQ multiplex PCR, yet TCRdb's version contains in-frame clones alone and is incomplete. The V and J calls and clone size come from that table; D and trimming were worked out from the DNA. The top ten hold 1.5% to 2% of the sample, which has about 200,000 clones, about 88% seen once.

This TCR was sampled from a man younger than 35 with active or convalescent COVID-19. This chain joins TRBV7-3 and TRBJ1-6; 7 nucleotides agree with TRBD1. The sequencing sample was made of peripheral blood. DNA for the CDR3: TGTGCCAGCAGCTTAACGGGACAGACTAATTCACCCCTCCACTTT. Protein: CASSLTGQTNSPLHF.